Below are 9 T cell receptor beta chains sequenced from a single sample in a study of cytomegalovirus exposure and HLA in healthy donors. With 60 Vbeta and 13 Jbeta primers, the PCR was carried out. Sequencing was performed with immunoSEQ multiplex PCR; in TCRdb, only in-frame clones are kept and a portion is missing. The repertoire holds roughly 54,000 clones, with roughly four fifths as singletons. Sequencing was performed on PBMCs. Source of these receptors: a man over 45 in good health and CMV-seronegative.

V usage is TRBV5-1 and J usage is TRBJ1-3; 7 bases are shared with TRBD1. In germline, CDR1 is SGHRS, CDR2 YFSETQ. This CDR3 spans 14 amino acids. With V trimmed by 2 bases and J by 2 bases, 1 base remained unmatched. CDR3 sequence reads: CASSLGQAGNTIYF. Written as DNA, the CDR3 is TGCGCCAGCAGCTTAGGACAGGCTGGAAACACCATATATTTT.

The V gene is TRBV6-6, the J gene TRBJ2-7, with 11 bases identical to TRBD2. The CDR3 totals 15 residues. Germline CDR1 is MNHNY and CDR2 is SVGAGI (reference sequence). V gave up 2 bases and J gave up 3 bases; unmatched junction bases: 3. CDR3 region: CASSYLLAGVYEQYF. Written as DNA, the CDR3 is TGTGCCAGCAGTTACCTACTAGCGGGGGTCTACGAGCAGTACTTC.

This clone has a handful of counts. The chain carries TRBV29-1 and TRBJ1-2; D is unclear. V lost 3 bases, J lost 5 bases, and 13 bases lay in between. Germline V gives CDR1 SQVTM, CDR2 ANQGSEA. The CDR3 extends over 13 amino acids. The DNA for the CDR3 is TGCAGCGTTGACGGCGTGCGGCAATATGGCTACACCTTC. Translating it yields CSVDGVRQYGYTF.

The chain is built from TRBV5-1 and TRBJ2-1; tentative D call: TRBD2 (6 bases). V was cut by 4 bases and J by 2 bases, with 13 bases left in between. Germline assignment: CDR1 SGHRS and CDR2 YFSETQ. The CDR3 contains 15 residues. CDR3 residues: CASSPDGGAYNEQFF. CDR3 sequence (DNA): TGCGCCAGCAGCCCGGACGGCGGGGCCTACAATGAGCAGTTCTTC.

The genes are TRBV5-8 and TRBJ2-7, with TRBD1 matching over 7 bases. The trim removed 4 bases at V and 4 bases at J, leaving 8 bases unmatched. Per the germline V gene, CDR1 is SGHTS and CDR2 is YDEGEE. The CDR3 loop spans 14 amino acids. The CDR3: CASSQRQGQYEQYF. As DNA, the CDR3 is TGTGCCAGCAGCCAACGACAGGGTCAGTACGAGCAGTACTTC.

The chain joins TRBV5-1 to TRBJ2-2; D may be TRBD1 (6 bases). Trimming cost V 4 bases and J 0 bases, with 16 bases left between them. Germline CDR1 and CDR2: SGHRS and YFSETQ. CDR3 length: 17 residues. CDR3 in DNA: TGCGCCAGCAGCGTAGGGACACCCAGCGCGAACACCGGGGAGCTGTTTTTT. Its translation is CASSVGTPSANTGELFF.

The CDR3 spells CAWSRTGGVPNYGYTF. CDR3 in DNA: TGTGCCTGGAGTCGGACAGGAGGGGTTCCTAACTATGGCTACACCTTC. V usage is TRBV30 and J usage is TRBJ1-2; TRBD1 matches 7 bases. J lost 0 bases, V lost 2 bases, and 9 bases had no gene match. Looked up from germline, CDR1 is GTSNPN and CDR2 is SVGIG (reference sequence). This CDR3 is built from 16 residues.

This sequence joins TRBV6-4 and TRBJ2-4; D may be TRBD2 (6 bases). V was clipped by 7 bases and J by 6 bases, with 16 bases between them. This CDR3 spans 14 amino acids. Germline V gene lookup returns CDR1 MRHNA and CDR2 SNTAGT. Written as DNA, the CDR3 is TGTGCCAGCAATACTAGCTCGGTTGGAAACATTCAGTACTTC. The encoded protein is CASNTSSVGNIQYF.

This sequence joins TRBV2 and TRBJ1-1, with D possibly matching TRBD1 (5 bases). The CDR3 extends over 13 amino acids. The V end lost 7 bases, the J end lost 2 bases, and 11 bases lay between the germline ends. The germline CDR1 and CDR2 sequences are SNHLY and FYNNEI. The CDR3 sequence: CASTRQLNTEAFF. The CDR3 DNA follows: TGTGCCAGCACCAGACAGCTTAACACTGAAGCTTTCTTT.